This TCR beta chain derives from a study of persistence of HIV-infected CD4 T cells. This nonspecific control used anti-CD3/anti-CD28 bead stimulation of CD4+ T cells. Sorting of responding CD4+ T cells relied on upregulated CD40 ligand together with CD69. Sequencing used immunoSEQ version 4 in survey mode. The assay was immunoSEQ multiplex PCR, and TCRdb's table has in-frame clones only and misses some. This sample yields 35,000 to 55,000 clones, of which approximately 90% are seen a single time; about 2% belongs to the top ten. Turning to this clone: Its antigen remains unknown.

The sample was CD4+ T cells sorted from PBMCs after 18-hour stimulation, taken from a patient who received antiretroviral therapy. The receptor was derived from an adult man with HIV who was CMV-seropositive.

CDR3: CASRKVAGGDATGELFF. The CDR3 DNA is TGCGCCAGCAGAAAGGTTGCGGGGGGTGATGCTACCGGGGAGCTGTTTTTT. This chain uses TRBV5-1 with TRBJ2-2; TRBD2 agrees at 8 bases. Trimming at V came to 5 bases and at J to 5 bases, leaving 14 bases not matched to a gene. This CDR3 is 17 amino acids long. Germline V gene sequence: CDR1 SGHRS, CDR2 YFSETQ.